The present T cell receptor (beta chain) was sequenced within a study of human T cells and chemical hapten exposure (dated by TCRdb to 2020 to 2023). For the study in its entirety: For sensitization, 2% DPC in acetone was applied to a roughly 2 cm by roughly 2 cm area of upper inner arm skin. Patients additionally received weekly therapeutic DPC doses to the scalp throughout the roughly 23-week study period. Patch tests used Finn chambers with 0.01% DPC on the upper back, scored after 6 days by International Contact Dermatitis Research Group standards. Alopecia areata with under or over 50% scalp involvement, alopecia totalis and alopecia universalis were represented in the patient cohort, which was mostly female. The libraries were sequenced as a pool, and the TCR yield per sample differed mostly because of small variations in library volumes within the pool. Peripheral blood TCR repertoire changes were tracked in vivo in alopecia patients during primary and secondary sensitization to the hapten diphenylcyclopropenone (DPC). Blood was sampled from patients pre-sensitization (week 0) and at 2, 6 and about 24 weeks after DPC sensitization. For TCR sequencing, blood came from 25 to 35 alopecia patients at anywhere from one to four time points (pre-sensitization, 2, 6 and 24 weeks). Overall results and qualifications from the work: Alopecia, a presumed autoimmune disease, was present in all patients, so the immune response of the patients might differ from that of healthy individuals. Repeated subsampling changed both the strength of the expansion versus patch-test correlation and the threshold at which the correlation became significant. The number of TCRs above 1 in 1000 frequency did not change with DPC sensitization; there was no evidence of global repertoire structure alterations. A positive correlation was found between the number of PT1 expanded TCRs and patch test score, with significance reached at thresholds 8, 16 and 32 but not 4. Expanded TCRs formed significantly more large CDR3 similarity clusters than pre-sensitization or healthy control sets, consistent with antigen-driven responses.

Concerning this clonotype: No cognate antigen has been identified for it. Nothing much larger sits one base from this clone, and base qualities are not available.

Library creation used RACE. The run used a NextSeq 500. During library preparation, unique molecular identifiers were attached to individual cDNA molecules so that TCRs could be counted in a quantitative, reproducible way. For every blood RNA sample, sequencing covered both the TCR alpha and TCR beta chains. As for how the authors treated the data: A median of around 96,000 TCRs per sample was observed, with a range of roughly 23,224 to 700,000. V, J and CDR3 annotation of the TCR reads was performed with the Decombinator software suite. For the PS versus PT1 abundance plots, all samples were subsampled to the same number of TCRs (28,000). TCRs were defined as expanded if absent before sensitization and observed at least eight times at the 2-week time point. Through fastp at Q25 and MiXCR, TCRdb rebuilt clones from the public reads, retaining in-frame beta chains. Each CDR3 protein appears once, grouped with its most common genes and DNA. For this entry, the V and J calls and clone size follow TCRdb and not the study's own pipeline. Counted in this sample were about 110,000 distinct CDR3 sequences; 12% of them appeared once. The top ten constitute 1.5% to 2% of the sample.

Trimming removed 6 bases from V and 5 bases from J; the gene matches leave 9 bases unexplained. The CDR3 holds 13 amino acids from the cysteine to the phenylalanine. The kept DNA is CDR3 alone, 39 bases in frame from the first base. Per the germline V gene (reference sequence), DFQATT is the CDR1 and SNEGSKA is the CDR2. Taken with the paper, the label for time point translates to: pre-sensitization, week 0. Interpreted using the paper, the treatment or condition label stands for: therapeutic diphenylcyclopropenone sensitization with weekly scalp DPC. Blood at each patch-test visit was drawn before the patch test was applied. Eligible patients were aged 18 to 70, diagnosed with alopecia, deemed suitable for DPC therapy, and excluded if pregnant. Total RNA was isolated from unfractionated whole blood collected in Tempus Blood RNA tubes.

Here the chain combines TRBV20-1 and TRBJ1-2; 7 middle bases align to TRBD1. This sequence was found in a woman aged 50 to 65 with alopecia areata. Some clones in this sample may be carry-over from other donors' samples. The sequencing used whole blood, collected in connection with sensitization to the hapten diphenylcyclopropenone (DPC). The CDR3: CSAAGTVEYGYTF. The DNA sequence reads TGCAGTGCGGCGGGGACAGTCGAATATGGCTACACCTTC.